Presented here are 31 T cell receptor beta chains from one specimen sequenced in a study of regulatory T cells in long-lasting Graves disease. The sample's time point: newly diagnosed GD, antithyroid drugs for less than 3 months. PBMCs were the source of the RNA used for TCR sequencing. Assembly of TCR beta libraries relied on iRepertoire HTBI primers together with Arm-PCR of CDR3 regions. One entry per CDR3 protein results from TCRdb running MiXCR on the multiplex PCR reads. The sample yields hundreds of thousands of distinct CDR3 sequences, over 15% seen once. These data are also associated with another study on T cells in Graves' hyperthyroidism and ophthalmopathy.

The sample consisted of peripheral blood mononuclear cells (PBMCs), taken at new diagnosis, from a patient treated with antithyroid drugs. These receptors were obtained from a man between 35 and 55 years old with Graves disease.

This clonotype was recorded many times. The CDR3 DNA reads as TGTGCCTGGATGCGGGGTTTTAACACCGGGGAGCTGTTTTTT. Its protein product is CAWMRGFNTGELFF. J is TRBJ2-2 and V is TRBV30; weak D call: TRBD2 (6 bases). Trimming shortened V by 4 bases and J by 2 bases, and 11 bases separated the two germline ends. This CDR3 contains 14 residues. Germline CDR1 and CDR2: GTSNPN and SVGIG (reference sequence).

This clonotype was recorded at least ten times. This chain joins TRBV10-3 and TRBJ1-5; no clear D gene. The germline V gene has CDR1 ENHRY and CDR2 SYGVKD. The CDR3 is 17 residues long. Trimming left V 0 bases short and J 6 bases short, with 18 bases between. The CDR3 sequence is CAISESWGSLGRQPQHF. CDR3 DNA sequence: TGTGCCATCAGTGAGTCGTGGGGATCCCTCGGGCGTCAGCCCCAGCATTTT.

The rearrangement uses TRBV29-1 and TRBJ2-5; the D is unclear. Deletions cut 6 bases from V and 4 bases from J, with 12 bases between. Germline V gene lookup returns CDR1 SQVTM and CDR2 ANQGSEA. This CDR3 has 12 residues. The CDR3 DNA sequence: TGCAGCGTCACGAGGTCTGGAGAGACCCAGTACTTC. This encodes CSVTRSGETQYF.

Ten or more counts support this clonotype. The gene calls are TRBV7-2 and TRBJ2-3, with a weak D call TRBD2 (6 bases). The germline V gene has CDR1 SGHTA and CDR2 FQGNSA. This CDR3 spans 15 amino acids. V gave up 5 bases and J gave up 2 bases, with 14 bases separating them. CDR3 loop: CASSAGRGFTDTQYF. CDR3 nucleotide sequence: TGTGCCAGCAGCGCAGGGCGGGGATTCACAGATACGCAGTATTTT.

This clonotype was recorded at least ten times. CDR3 loop: CASSLDVGADTQYF. CDR3 bases: TGCGCCAGCAGCTTGGATGTTGGGGCGGATACGCAGTATTTT. The V gene is TRBV5-1, the J gene TRBJ2-3, with D possibly matching TRBD1 (5 bases). The germline gives CDR1 SGHRS, CDR2 YFSETQ. The V end lost 0 bases, the J end lost 6 bases, and 11 bases lay between the germline ends. The CDR3 contains 14 residues.

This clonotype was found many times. The CDR3 spells CATSTTRLAGGQETQYF. The DNA for the CDR3 is TGTGCCACCAGCACGACGAGACTAGCGGGGGGGCAAGAGACCCAGTACTTC. The chain employs TRBV15 and TRBJ2-5; 14 positions agree with TRBD2. V shed 4 bases and J 2 bases; nucleotides not matched to a gene: 6. Germline assignment: CDR1 LNHNV and CDR2 YYDKDF (reference sequence). This CDR3 is built from 17 residues.

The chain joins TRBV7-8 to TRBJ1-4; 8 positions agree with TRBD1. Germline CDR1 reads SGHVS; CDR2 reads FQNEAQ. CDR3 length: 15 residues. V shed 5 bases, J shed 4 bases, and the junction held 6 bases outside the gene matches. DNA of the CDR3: TGTGCCAGCAGCCCGGACAGGGCGGGTAATGAAAAACTGTTTTTT. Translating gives CASSPDRAGNEKLFF. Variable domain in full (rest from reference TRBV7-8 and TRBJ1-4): GAGVSQSPRYKVAKRGQDVALRCDPISGHVSLFWYQQALGQGPEFLTYFQNEAQLDKSGLPSDRFFAERPEGSVSTLKIQRTQQEDSAVYLCASSPDRAGNEKLFFGSGTQLSVL.

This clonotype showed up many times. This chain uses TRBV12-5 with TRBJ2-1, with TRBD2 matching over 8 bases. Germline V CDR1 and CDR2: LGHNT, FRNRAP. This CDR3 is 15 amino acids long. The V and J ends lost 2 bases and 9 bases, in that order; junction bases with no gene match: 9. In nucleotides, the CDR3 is TGTGCTAGTGGTTTGATTGGCGGGGGGCAGGGTGAGCAGTTCTTC. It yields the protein CASGLIGGGQGEQFF.

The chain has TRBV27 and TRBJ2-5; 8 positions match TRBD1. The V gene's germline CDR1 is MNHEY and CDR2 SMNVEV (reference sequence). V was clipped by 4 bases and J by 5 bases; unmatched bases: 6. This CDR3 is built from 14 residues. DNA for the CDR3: TGTGCCAGCAGTTGGGGCAGGGGGCGGGAGACCCAGTACTTC. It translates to CASSWGRGRETQYF.

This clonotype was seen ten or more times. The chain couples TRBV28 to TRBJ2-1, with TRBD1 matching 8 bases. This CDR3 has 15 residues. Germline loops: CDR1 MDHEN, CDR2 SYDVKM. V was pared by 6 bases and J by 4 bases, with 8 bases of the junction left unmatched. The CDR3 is CASRTGVFVYNEQFF. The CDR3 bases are TGTGCCAGCAGGACAGGGGTTTTCGTATACAATGAGCAGTTCTTC.

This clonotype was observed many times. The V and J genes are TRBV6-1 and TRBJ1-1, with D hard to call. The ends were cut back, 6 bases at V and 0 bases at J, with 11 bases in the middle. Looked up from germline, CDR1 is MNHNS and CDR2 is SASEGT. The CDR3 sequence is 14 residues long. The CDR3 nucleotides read TGTGCCAGCAGCAGAAGGGAGGTGAACACTGAAGCTTTCTTT. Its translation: CASSRREVNTEAFF.

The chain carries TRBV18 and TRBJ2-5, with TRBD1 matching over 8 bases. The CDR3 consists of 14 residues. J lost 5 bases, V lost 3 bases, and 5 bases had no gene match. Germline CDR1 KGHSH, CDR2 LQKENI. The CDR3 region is CASSPRTGSETQYF. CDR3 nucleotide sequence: TGTGCCAGCTCACCTCGGACAGGGTCTGAGACCCAGTACTTC.

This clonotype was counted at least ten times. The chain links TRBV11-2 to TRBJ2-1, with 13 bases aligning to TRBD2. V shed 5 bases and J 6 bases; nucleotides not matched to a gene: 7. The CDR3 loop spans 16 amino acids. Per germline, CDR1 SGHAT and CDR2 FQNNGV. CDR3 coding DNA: TGTGCCAGCAGCCGGACTAGCGGGGGAGTCCGCAATGAGCAGTTCTTC. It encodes CASSRTSGGVRNEQFF.

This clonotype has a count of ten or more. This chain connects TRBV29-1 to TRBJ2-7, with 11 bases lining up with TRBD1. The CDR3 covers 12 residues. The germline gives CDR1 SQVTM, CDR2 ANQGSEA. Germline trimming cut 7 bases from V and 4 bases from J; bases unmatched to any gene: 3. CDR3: CSAGTGGYEQYF. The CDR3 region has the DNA TGCAGCGCTGGGACAGGGGGTTACGAGCAGTACTTC.

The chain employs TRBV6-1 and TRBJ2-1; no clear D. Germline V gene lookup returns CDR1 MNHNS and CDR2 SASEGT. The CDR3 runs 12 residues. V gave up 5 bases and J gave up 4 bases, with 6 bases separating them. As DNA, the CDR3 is TGTGCCAGCAGTATGGATTACAATGAGCAGTTCTTC. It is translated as CASSMDYNEQFF.

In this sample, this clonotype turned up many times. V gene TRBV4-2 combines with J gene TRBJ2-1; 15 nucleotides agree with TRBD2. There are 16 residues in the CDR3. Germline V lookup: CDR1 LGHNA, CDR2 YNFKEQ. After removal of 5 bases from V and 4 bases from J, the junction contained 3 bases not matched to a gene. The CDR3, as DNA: TGTGCCAGCAGCTCGGGGACTAGCGGGGGGTACAATGAGCAGTTCTTC. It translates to CASSSGTSGGYNEQFF.

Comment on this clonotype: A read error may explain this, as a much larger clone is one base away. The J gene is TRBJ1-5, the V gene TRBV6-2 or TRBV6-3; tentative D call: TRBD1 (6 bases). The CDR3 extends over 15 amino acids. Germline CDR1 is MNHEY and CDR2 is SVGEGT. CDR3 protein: CAGSEVYKGDQPQHF. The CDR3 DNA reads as TGTGCCGGCAGTGAAGTGTACAAGGGGGATCAGCCCCAGCATTTT.

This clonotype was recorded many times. The chain's CDR3 is CASSPGAFNEQFF. In DNA form, the CDR3 reads TGTGCCAGCAGCCCCGGAGCTTTCAATGAGCAGTTCTTC. The chain uses TRBV3-1 and TRBJ2-1; D remains ambiguous. Trimming removed 4 bases at V and 6 bases at J, with 10 bases between. The germline V gene encodes CDR1 LGHDT and CDR2 YNNKEL (reference sequence). The CDR3 sequence is 13 residues long.

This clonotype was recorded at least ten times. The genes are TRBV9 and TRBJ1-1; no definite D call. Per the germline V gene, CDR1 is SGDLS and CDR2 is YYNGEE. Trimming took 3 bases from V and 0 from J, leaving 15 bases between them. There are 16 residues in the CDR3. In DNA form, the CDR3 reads TGTGCCAGCAGCGACGGGTCTTCGCTCATGAACACTGAAGCTTTCTTT. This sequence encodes CASSDGSSLMNTEAFF.

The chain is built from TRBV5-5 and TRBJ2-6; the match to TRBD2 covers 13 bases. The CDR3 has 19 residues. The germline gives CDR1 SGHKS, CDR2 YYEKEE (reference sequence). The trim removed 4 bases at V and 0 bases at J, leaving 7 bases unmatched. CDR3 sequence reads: CASSRRTSGGLSGANVLTF. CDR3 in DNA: TGTGCCAGCAGCCGGAGGACTAGCGGGGGACTCTCTGGGGCCAACGTCCTGACTTTC.

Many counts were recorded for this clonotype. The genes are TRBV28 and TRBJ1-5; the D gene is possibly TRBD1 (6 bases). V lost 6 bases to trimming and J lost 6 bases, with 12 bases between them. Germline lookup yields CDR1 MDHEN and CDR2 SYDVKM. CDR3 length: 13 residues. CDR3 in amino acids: CASRPGERQPQHF. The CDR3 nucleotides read TGTGCCAGCAGACCAGGGGAGCGTCAGCCCCAGCATTTT.

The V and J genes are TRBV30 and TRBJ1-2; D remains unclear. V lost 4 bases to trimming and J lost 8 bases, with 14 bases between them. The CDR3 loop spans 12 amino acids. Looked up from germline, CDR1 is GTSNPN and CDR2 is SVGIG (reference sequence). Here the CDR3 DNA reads TGTGCCTGGACTAGGTCCCCTTCGGGCTACACCTTC. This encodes CAWTRSPSGYTF.

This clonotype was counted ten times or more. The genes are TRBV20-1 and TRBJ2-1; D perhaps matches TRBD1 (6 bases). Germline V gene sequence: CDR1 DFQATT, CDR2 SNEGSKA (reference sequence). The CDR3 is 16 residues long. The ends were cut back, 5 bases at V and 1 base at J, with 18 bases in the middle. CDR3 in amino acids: CSAPLRGAESYNEQFF. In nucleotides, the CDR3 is TGCAGTGCTCCCCTCAGGGGAGCGGAGTCCTACAATGAGCAGTTCTTC.

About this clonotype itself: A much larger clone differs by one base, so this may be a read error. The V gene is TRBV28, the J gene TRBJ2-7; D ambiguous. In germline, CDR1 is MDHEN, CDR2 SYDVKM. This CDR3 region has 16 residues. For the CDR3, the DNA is TGTGCCAGCAGTTTCGGCTGGGAAGGTACGTCCTACGAGCAGTGCTTC. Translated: CASSFGWEGTSYEQCF.

The CDR3 spells CASSQGPLGTSGYNEQFF. The CDR3 DNA is TGTGCCAGCAGCCAAGGACCTTTGGGGACTAGCGGGTACAATGAGCAGTTCTTC. The gene calls are TRBV3-1 and TRBJ2-1; TRBD2 matches at 12 bases. With V trimmed by 1 base and J by 4 bases, 8 bases remained unmatched. From germline, CDR1 is LGHDT and CDR2 YNNKEL (reference sequence). CDR3 length: 18 residues.

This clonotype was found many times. CDR3 bases: TGTGCCAGCAGTCCAAGAAGGGGGGTGGGTGGCTACACCTTC. This codes for CASSPRRGVGGYTF. The V gene is TRBV12-3 or TRBV12-4, the J gene TRBJ1-2; D might be TRBD1 (6 bases). Trimming cost V 5 bases and J 7 bases, with 17 bases left between them. CDR3 length: 14 amino acids.

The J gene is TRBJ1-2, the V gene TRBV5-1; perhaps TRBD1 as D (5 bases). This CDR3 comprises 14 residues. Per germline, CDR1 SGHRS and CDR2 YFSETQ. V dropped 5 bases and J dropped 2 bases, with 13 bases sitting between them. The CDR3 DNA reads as TGCGCCAGCAGACGGGGGGGAGGAAACTATGGCTACACCTTC. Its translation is CASRRGGGNYGYTF. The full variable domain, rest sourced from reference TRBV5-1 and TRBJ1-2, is KAGVTQTPRYLIKTRGQQVTLSCSPISGHRSVSWYQQTPGQGLQFLFEYFSETQRNKGNFPGRFSGRQFSNSRSEMNVSTLELGDSALYLCASRRGGGNYGYTFGSGTRLTVV.

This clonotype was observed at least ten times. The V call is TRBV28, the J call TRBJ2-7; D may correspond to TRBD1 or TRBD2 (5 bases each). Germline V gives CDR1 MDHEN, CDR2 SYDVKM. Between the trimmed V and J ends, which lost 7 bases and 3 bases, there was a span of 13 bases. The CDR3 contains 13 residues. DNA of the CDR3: TGTGCCAGCACGACAAGGGGAGTCTACGAGCAGTACTTC. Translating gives CASTTRGVYEQYF.

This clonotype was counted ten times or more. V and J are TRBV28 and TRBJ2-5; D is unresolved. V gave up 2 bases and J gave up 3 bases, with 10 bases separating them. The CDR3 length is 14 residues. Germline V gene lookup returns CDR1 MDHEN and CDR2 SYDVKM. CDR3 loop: CASSLPATEETQYF. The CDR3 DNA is TGTGCCAGCAGTTTACCTGCGACGGAAGAGACCCAGTACTTC.

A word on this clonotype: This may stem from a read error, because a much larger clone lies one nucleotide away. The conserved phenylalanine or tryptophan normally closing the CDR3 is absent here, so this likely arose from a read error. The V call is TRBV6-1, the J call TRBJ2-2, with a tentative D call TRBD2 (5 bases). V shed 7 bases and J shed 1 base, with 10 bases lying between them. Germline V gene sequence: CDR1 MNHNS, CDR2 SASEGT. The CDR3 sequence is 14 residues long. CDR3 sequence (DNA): TGTGCCAGCAAACTAGATTTGAACACCGGGGAGCTGTTTTCT. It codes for CASKLDLNTGELFS.

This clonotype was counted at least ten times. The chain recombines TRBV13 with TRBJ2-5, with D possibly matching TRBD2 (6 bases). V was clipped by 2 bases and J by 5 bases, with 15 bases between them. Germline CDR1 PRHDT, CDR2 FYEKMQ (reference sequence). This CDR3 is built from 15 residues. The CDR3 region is CASSLRDFRGETQYF. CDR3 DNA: TGTGCCAGCAGCTTAAGGGACTTCCGGGGGGAGACCCAGTACTTC.